This note documents a single T cell receptor (beta chain) sequence. V was cut by 7 bases and J by 0 bases, with 16 bases left in between. From germline, CDR1 is SEHNR and CDR2 FQNEAQ (reference sequence). CDR3 length equals 15 residues. PBMCs, the starting material, were the source of sorted CD4+ and CD8+ T cells. This entry belongs to a study of CD8+ T cells in alopecia areata. Sequencing used cDNA as its template, made by extracting RNA and reverse transcribing it. Clones were read by immunoSEQ multiplex PCR, and TCRdb kept only the in-frame ones, dropping some. Among roughly 150,000 clones listed, roughly 62% were seen once.

The sequencing here drew on CD4+ T cells sorted from blood, taken at week 0. This sequence joins TRBV7-9 and TRBJ2-7, with no clear D. The clonotype was recovered from a human donor with alopecia areata. DNA for the CDR3: TGTGCCAGCACCCTAATCGGCGGAAGCTCCTACGAGCAGTACTTC. It codes for CASTLIGGSSYEQYF.